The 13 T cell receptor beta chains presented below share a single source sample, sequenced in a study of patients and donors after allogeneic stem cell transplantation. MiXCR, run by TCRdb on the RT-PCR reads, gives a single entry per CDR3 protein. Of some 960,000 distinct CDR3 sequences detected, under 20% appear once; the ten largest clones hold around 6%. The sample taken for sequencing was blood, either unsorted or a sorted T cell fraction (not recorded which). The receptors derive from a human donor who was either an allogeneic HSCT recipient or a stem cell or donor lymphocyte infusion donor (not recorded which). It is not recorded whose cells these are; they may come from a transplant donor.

The CDR3 region is CSARKQGSLNEQFF. The CDR3 coding sequence is TGCAGTGCTAGGAAGCAGGGGTCCCTCAATGAGCAGTTCTTC. V and J are TRBV20-1 and TRBJ2-1; possible D gene TRBD1, 6 bases. CDR1 and CDR2 (germline): DFQATT, SNEGSKA (reference sequence). V lost 3 bases to trimming and J lost 6 bases, with 15 bases between them. This CDR3 has 14 residues.

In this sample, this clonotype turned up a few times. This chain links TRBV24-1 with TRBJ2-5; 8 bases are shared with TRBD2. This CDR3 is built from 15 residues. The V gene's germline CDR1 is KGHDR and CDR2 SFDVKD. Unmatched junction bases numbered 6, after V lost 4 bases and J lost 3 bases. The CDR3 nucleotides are TGTGCCACCAGTGAACGAGCGGGAGTTAAAGAGACCCAGTACTTC. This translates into CATSERAGVKETQYF.

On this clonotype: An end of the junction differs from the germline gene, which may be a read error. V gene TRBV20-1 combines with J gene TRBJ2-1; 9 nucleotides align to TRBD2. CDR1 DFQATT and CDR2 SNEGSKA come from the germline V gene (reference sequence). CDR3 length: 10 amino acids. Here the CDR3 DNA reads TGCAGTGCTAGAGTCCTAGCGGGGCACTTC. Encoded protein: CSARVLAGHF.

The CDR3 is CASSHGTAPLRGYTF. DNA for the CDR3: TGTGCCAGCAGCCACGGGACAGCTCCCCTAAGGGGCTACACCTTC. The gene calls are TRBV7-8 and TRBJ1-2, with 7 bases matching TRBD1. Per the germline V gene, CDR1 is SGHVS and CDR2 is FQNEAQ. The CDR3 is 15 amino acids. Trimming cost V 5 bases and J 8 bases; bases outside gene matches: 14.

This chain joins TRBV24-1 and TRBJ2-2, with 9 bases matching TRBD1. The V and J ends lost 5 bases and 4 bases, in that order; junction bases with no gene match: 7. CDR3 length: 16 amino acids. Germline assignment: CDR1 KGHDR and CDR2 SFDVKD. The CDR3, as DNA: TGTGCCACCAGTGGTCGGGACAGGGTAGGCACCGGGGAGCTGTTTTTT. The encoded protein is CATSGRDRVGTGELFF.

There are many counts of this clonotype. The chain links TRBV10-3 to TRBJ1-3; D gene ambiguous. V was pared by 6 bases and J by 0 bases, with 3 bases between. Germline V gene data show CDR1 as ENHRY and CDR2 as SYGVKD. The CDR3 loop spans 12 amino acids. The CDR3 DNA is TGTGCCATCAGAAGCTCTGGAAACACCATATATTTT. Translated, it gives CAIRSSGNTIYF.

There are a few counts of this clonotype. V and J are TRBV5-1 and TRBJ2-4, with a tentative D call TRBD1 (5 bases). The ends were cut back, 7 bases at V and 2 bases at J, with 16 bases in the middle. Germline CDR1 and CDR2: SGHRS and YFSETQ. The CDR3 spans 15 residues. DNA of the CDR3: TGCGCCAGCGACAATCAGGGTATCACCAAAAACATTCAGTACTTC. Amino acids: CASDNQGITKNIQYF. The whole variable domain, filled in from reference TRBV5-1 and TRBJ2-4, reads KAGVTQTPRYLIKTRGQQVTLSCSPISGHRSVSWYQQTPGQGLQFLFEYFSETQRNKGNFPGRFSGRQFSNSRSEMNVSTLELGDSALYLCASDNQGITKNIQYFGAGTRLSVL.

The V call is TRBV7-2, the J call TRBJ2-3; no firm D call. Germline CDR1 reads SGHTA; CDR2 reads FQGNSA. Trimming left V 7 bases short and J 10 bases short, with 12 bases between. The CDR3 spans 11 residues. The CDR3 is CASTPDRAQYF. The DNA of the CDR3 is TGTGCCAGCACACCCGATAGGGCGCAGTATTTT.

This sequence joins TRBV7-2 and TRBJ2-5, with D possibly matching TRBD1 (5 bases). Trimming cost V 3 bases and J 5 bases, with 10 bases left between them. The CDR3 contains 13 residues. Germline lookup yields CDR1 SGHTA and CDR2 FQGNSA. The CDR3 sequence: CASSFPGMETQYF. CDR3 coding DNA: TGTGCCAGCAGCTTCCCAGGGATGGAGACCCAGTACTTC.

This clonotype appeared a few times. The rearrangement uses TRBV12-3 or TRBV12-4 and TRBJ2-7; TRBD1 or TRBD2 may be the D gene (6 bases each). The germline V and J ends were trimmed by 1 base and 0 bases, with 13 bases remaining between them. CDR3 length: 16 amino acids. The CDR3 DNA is TGTGCCAGCAGTTTAGGGGGGGCGATCACCTCCTACGAGCAGTACTTC. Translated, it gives CASSLGGAITSYEQYF.

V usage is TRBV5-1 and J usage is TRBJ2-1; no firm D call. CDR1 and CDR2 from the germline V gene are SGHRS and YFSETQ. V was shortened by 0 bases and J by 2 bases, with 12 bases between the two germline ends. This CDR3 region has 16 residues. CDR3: CASSLVYERPYNEQFF. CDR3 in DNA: TGCGCCAGCAGCTTGGTGTACGAGCGCCCCTACAATGAGCAGTTCTTC.

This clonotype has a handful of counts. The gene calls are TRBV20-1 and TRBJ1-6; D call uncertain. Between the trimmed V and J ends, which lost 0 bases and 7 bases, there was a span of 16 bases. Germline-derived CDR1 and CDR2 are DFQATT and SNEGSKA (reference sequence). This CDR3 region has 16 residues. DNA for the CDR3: TGCAGTGCTAGAGAGCCTGCGCGGGGATCAAATTCACCCCTCCACTTT. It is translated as CSAREPARGSNSPLHF.

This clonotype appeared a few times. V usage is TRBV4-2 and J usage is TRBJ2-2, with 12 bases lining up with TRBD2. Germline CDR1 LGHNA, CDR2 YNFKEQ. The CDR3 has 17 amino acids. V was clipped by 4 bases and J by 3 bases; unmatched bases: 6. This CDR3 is CASSPWTSGDYTGELFF. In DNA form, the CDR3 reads TGTGCCAGCAGCCCGTGGACTAGCGGGGATTACACCGGGGAGCTGTTTTTT.